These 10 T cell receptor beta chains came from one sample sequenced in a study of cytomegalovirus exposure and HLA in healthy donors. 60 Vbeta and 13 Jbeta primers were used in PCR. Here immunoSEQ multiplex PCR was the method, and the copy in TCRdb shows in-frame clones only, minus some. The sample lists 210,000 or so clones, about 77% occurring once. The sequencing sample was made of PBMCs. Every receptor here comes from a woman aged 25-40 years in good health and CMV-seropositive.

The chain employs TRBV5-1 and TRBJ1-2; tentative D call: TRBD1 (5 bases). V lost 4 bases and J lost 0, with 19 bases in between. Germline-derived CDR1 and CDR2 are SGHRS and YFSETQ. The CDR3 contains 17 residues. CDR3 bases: TGCGCCAGCAGCCTTGGCGGAGGGACGAAGACTAACTATGGCTACACCTTC. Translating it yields CASSLGGGTKTNYGYTF.

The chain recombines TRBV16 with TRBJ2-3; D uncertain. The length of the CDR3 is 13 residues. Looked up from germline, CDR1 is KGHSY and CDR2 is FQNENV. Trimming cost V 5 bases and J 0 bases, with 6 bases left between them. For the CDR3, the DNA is TGTGCCAGCAGCTCTCTTAGCACAGATACGCAGTATTTT. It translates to CASSSLSTDTQYF.

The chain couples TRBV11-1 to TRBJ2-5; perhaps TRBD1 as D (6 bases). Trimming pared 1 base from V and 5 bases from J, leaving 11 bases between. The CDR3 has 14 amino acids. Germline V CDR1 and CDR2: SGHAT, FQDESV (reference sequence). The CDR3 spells CASSLEGVLETQYF. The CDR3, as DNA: TGTGCCAGCAGCTTAGAGGGGGTATTGGAGACCCAGTACTTC. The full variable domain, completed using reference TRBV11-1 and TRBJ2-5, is EAEVAQSPRYKITEKSQAVAFWCDPISGHATLYWYRQILGQGPELLVQFQDESVVDDSQLPKDRFSAERLKGVDSTLKIQPAELGDSAMYLCASSLEGVLETQYFGPGTRLLVL.

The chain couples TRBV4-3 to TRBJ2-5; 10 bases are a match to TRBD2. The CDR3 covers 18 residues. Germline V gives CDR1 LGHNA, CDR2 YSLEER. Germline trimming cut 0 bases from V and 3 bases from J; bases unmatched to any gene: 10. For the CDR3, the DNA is TGCGCCAGCAGCCAAGATCGAGGCCTAGCGGGAGCCAAAGAGACCCAGTACTTC. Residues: CASSQDRGLAGAKETQYF.

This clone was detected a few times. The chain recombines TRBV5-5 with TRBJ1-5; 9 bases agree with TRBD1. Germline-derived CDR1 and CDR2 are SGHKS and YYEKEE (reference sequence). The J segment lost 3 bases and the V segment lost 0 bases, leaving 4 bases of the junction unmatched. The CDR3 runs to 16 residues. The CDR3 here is CASSLGTGAINQPQHF. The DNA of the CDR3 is TGTGCCAGCAGCTTGGGGACAGGGGCGATCAATCAGCCCCAGCATTTT.

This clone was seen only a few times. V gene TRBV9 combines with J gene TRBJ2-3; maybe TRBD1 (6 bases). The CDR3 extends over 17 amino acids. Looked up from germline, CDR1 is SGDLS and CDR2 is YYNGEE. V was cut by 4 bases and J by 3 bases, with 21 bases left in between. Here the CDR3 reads CASSLWGQSGRTDTQYF. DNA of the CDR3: TGTGCCAGCAGCCTATGGGGACAAAGCGGAAGAACAGATACGCAGTATTTT.

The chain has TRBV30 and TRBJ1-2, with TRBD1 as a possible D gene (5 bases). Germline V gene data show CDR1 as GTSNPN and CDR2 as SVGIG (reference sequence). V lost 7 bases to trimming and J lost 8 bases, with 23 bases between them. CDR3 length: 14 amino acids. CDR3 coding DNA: TGTGCCTTCACTTTTTTAGGGGCAGTTCAAGGCTACACCTTC. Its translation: CAFTFLGAVQGYTF.

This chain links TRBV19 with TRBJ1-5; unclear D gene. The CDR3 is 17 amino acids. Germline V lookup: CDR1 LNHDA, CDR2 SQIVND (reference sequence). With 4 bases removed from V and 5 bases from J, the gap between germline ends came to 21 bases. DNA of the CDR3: TGTGCCAGTAGTACCCGCCCTCGTGGAGGGTTATATCAGCCCCAGCATTTT. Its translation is CASSTRPRGGLYQPQHF.

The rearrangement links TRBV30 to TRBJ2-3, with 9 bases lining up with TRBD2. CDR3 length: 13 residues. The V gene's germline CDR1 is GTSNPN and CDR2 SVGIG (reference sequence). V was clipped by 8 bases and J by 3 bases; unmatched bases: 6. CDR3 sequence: CAGSGSGTDTQYF. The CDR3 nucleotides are TGTGCCGGTAGCGGGAGTGGGACAGATACGCAGTATTTT.

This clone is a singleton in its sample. The CDR3 spells CAWGLAETQYF. DNA of the CDR3: TGTGCCTGGGGACTAGCGGAGACCCAGTACTTC. This chain uses TRBV30 with TRBJ2-5; the match to TRBD2 covers 9 bases. The CDR3 spans 11 residues. The V and J ends lost 5 bases and 5 bases, in that order; junction bases with no gene match: 0. CDR1 is GTSNPN, CDR2 SVGIG, per germline (reference sequence).